This TCR beta chain comes out of a study of blood T cell repertoires in COVID-19. Study details: T cells, B-cell-depleted T cells, or PBMCs supplied cDNA or gDNA.

Participants' reported clinical history set cohort assignment. Original processing notes: Amplification from reference gene primers served as the basis for estimated nucleated cell counts. The method was immunoSEQ multiplex PCR; TCRdb's version includes in-frame clones alone and lacks a portion of them. The DNA was the basis for D and trimming; V, J and clone size are from that table. In the table there are 210,000 or so clones, approximately 84% of which are singletons. Sequencing was done on a sample of PBMCs or T cells enriched from blood (not recorded which). The TCR was taken from a man aged 55 to 70 who had recovered from COVID-19.

The DNA for the CDR3 is TGTGCCTGGAGTACGGGATACAATCAGCCCCAGCATTTT. Its protein product is CAWSTGYNQPQHF. The chain joins TRBV30 to TRBJ1-5; no reliable D call. Per the germline V gene, CDR1 is GTSNPN and CDR2 is SVGIG (reference sequence). The germline V and J ends were trimmed by 2 bases and 3 bases, with 8 bases remaining between them. The length of the CDR3 is 13 residues.